The entry below gives a single T cell receptor (beta chain) sequence along with its context. The entry originates in a study of blood T cell repertoires in COVID-19. TCRdb keeps only in-frame clones here, not all; method: immunoSEQ multiplex PCR. The sample includes 300,000 to 350,000 clones, about 87% of them seen just once. V lost 2 bases and J lost 14, with 16 bases in between. The length of the CDR3 is 14 residues. Germline loops: CDR1 MNHEY, CDR2 SVGAGI. The V and J genes are TRBV6-5 and TRBJ1-6, with D uncertain. Sample: peripheral blood. This receptor was obtained from a man aged 25 to 40 with COVID-19, enrolled during active disease. The CDR3 loop is CASSYGRVDAALHF. DNA of the CDR3: TGTGCCAGCAGTTACGGGAGGGTTGACGCGGCCCTCCACTTT.